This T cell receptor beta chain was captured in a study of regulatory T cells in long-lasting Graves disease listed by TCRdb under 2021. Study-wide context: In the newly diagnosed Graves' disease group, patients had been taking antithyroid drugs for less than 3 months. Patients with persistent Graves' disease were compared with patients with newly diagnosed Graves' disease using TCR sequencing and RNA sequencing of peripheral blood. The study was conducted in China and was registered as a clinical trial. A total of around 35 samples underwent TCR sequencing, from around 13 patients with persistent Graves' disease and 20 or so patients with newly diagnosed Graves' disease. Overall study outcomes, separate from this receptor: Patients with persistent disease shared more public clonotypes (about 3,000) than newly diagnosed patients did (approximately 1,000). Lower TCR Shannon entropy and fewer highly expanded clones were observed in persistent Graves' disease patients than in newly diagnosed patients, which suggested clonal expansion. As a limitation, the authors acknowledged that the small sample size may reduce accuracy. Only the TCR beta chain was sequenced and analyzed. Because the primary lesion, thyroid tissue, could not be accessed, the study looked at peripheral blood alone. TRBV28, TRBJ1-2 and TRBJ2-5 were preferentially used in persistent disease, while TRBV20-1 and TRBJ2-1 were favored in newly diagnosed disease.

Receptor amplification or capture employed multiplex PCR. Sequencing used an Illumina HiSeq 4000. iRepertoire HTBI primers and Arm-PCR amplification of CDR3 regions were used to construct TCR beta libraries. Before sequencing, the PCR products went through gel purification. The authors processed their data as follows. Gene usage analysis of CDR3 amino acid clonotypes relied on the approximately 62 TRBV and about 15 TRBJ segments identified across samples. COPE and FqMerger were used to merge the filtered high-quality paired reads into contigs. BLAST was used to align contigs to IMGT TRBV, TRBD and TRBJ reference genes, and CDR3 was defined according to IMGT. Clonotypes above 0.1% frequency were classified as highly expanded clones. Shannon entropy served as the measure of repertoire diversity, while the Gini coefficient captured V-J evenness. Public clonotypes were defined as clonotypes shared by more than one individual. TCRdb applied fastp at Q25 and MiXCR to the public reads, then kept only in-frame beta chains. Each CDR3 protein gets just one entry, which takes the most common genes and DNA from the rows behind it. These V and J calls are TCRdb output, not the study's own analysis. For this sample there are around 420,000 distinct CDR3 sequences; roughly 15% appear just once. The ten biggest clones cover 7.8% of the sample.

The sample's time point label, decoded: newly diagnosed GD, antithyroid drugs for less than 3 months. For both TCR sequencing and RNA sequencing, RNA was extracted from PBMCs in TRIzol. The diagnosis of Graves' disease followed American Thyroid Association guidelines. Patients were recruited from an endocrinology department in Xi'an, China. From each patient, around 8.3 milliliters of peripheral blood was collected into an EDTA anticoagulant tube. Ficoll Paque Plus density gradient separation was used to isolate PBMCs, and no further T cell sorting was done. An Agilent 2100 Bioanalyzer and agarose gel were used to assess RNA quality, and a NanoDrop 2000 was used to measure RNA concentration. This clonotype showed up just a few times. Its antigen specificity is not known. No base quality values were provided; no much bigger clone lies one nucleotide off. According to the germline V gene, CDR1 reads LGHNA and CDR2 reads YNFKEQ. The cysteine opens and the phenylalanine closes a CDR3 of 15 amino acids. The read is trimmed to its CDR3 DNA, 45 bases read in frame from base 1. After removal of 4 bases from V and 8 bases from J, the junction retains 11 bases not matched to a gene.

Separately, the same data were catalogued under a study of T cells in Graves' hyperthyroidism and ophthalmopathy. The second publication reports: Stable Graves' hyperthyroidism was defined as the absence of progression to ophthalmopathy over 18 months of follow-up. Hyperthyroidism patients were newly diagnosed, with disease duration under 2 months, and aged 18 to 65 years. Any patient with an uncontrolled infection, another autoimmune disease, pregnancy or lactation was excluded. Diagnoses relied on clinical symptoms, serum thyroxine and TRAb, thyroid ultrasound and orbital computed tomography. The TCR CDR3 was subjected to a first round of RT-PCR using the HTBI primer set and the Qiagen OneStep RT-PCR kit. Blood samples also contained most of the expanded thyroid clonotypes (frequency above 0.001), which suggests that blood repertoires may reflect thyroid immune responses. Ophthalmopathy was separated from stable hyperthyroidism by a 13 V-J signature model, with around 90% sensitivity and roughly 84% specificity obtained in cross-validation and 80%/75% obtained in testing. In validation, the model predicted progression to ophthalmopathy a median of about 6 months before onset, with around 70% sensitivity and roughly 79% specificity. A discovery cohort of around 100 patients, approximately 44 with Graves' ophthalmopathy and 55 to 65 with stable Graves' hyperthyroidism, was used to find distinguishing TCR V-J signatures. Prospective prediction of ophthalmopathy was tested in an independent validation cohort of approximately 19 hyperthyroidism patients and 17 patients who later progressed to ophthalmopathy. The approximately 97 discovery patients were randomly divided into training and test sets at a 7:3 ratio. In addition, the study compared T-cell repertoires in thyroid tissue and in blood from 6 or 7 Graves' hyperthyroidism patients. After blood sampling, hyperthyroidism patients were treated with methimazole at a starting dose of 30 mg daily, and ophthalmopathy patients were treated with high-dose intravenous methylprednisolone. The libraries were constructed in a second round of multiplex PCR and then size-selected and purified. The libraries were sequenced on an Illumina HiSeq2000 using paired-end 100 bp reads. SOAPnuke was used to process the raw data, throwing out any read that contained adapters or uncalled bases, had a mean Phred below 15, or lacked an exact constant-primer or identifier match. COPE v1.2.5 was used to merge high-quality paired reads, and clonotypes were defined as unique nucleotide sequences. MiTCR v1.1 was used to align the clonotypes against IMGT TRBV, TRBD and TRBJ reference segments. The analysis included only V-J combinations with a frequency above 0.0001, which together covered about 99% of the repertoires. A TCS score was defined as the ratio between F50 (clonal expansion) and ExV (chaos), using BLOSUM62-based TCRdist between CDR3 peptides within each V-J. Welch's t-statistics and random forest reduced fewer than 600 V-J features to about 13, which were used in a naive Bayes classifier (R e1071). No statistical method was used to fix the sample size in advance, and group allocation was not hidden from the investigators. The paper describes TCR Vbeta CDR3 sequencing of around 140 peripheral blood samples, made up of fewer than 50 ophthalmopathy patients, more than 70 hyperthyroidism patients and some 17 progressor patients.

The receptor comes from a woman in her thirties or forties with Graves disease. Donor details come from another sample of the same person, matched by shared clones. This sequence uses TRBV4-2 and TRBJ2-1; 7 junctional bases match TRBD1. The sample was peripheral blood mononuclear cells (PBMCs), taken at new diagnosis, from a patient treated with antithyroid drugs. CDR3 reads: CASSPSQGVADEQFF. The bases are TGTGCCAGCAGCCCTAGCCAGGGGGTGGCCGATGAGCAGTTCTTC.